These 28 T cell receptor beta chains came from one sample sequenced in a study of blood T cells in healthy people across ages. Then a second PCR, running roughly 7 to 12 cycles, was carried out with a sample-barcoded 5' primer and a J-beta primer mix. TCRdb redid the calling of the 5' RACE reads with MiXCR, one entry per CDR3 protein. Here the sample spans about 1 million distinct CDR3 sequences, around 25% being singletons. These data were likewise used in another study, on T cells of mothers and their children.

Source material: blood. These TCRs come from a girl aged 2-10 years in good health.

The rearrangement uses TRBV7-8 and TRBJ1-2, with D perhaps matching TRBD1 (6 bases). V lost 1 base to trimming and J lost 7 bases, with 13 bases between them. CDR1 is SGHVS, CDR2 FQNEAQ, per germline. The CDR3 runs to 14 residues. This chain's CDR3 is CASSLVQPGAGYTF. In DNA, the CDR3 is TGTGCCAGCAGCTTAGTCCAGCCAGGGGCTGGCTACACCTTC.

This clonotype occurred a few times. The chain joins TRBV4-1 to TRBJ2-1; D is unclear. Germline lookup yields CDR1 MGHRA and CDR2 YSYEKL. The CDR3 covers 17 residues. Trimming cost V 0 bases and J 2 bases, with 14 bases left between them. The CDR3 nucleotides read TGCGCCAGCAGCCAAGATCGGGTGGAGCAGACCTACAATGAGCAGTTCTTC. It translates to CASSQDRVEQTYNEQFF.

The chain joins TRBV6-5 to TRBJ1-4, with a possible D match to TRBD1 (5 bases). The CDR3 runs 12 residues. V was cut by 6 bases and J by 7 bases, with 9 bases left in between. Germline-derived CDR1 and CDR2 are MNHEY and SVGAGI. CDR3 residues: CASRDTFEKLFF. CDR3 nucleotide sequence: TGTGCCAGCAGGGACACTTTTGAAAAACTGTTTTTT.

This clonotype was seen a handful of times. The rearrangement uses TRBV7-8 and TRBJ2-6, with 7 bases that match TRBD1. The CDR3 has 16 amino acids. The junction had 4 bases not matched to a gene; V was cut back by 5 bases and J by 0 bases. CDR1 and CDR2 (germline): SGHVS, FQNEAQ. The DNA of the CDR3 is TGTGCCAGCAGCAAAGACAGGGACTCTGGGGCCAACGTCCTGACTTTC. Its protein is CASSKDRDSGANVLTF.

This clonotype was found many times. V gene TRBV6-5 combines with J gene TRBJ2-1, with TRBD2 matching over 8 bases. The junction had 13 bases not matched to a gene; V was cut back by 2 bases and J by 4 bases. Looked up from germline, CDR1 is MNHEY and CDR2 is SVGAGI. CDR3 length: 18 amino acids. In DNA, the CDR3 is TGTGCCAGCAGTTACGGTAATCCGGGACTAGACCTATACAATGAGCAGTTCTTC. Translation gives CASSYGNPGLDLYNEQFF.

The chain joins TRBV3-1 to TRBJ2-1; D remains ambiguous. The DNA matches TRBJ2-5 better at its end, which makes the J call doubtful. Germline V lookup: CDR1 LGHDT, CDR2 YNNKEL (reference sequence). The CDR3 sequence is 14 residues long. The CDR3 bases are TGTGCCAGCAGCCTCCTCCAAGTTGAAGAGACCCAGTACTTC. Protein: CASSLLQVEETQYF.

The chain carries TRBV21-1 and TRBJ1-2; TRBD1 is the table's D call, not checked against the DNA. TRBV21-1 is a known pseudogene. The CDR3 spans 15 residues. Here the CDR3 reads CASSKGSGVENGYTF. The DNA of the CDR3 is TGTGCCAGCAGCAAAGGTTCAGGGGTTGAGAATGGCTACACCTTC.

This clonotype was seen only a few times. J is TRBJ2-7 and V is TRBV27; D may be TRBD2 (6 bases). In germline, CDR1 is MNHEY, CDR2 SMNVEV (reference sequence). The CDR3 totals 15 residues. V shed 0 bases and J shed 2 bases, with 11 bases lying between them. CDR3 amino acids: CASSLSPTSPYEQYF. DNA for the CDR3: TGTGCCAGCAGTTTATCCCCTACTAGCCCCTACGAGCAGTACTTC.

This chain connects TRBV20-1 to TRBJ2-7; the D gene is possibly TRBD1 (5 bases). This CDR3 comprises 14 residues. With 4 bases removed from V and 2 bases from J, the gap between germline ends came to 15 bases. Germline CDR1 and CDR2: DFQATT and SNEGSKA (reference sequence). The DNA of the CDR3 is TGCAGTGCTAATTTGGACAACGGACCCTACGAGCAGTACTTC. Protein: CSANLDNGPYEQYF.

The chain links TRBV5-1 to TRBJ2-1; D ambiguous. CDR3 length: 17 amino acids. Between the trimmed V and J ends, which lost 0 bases and 5 bases, there was a span of 18 bases. From germline, CDR1 is SGHRS and CDR2 YFSETQ. The CDR3 region is CASSLGRYELADNEQFF. The CDR3 DNA sequence: TGCGCCAGCAGCTTGGGGCGATATGAGTTGGCCGACAATGAGCAGTTCTTC.

The chain uses TRBV24-1 and TRBJ2-1; D unresolved. Trimming removed 1 base at V and 7 bases at J, with 7 bases between. CDR3 length: 13 residues. From germline, CDR1 is KGHDR and CDR2 SFDVKD. CDR3 sequence reads: CATSDLYSNEQFF. The CDR3 bases are TGTGCCACCAGTGATTTATACAGTAATGAGCAGTTCTTC.

This clonotype was counted a single time. This rearrangement joins TRBV3-1 to TRBJ2-7, with 12 bases lining up with TRBD2. The CDR3 runs 17 residues. Germline CDR1 is LGHDT and CDR2 is YNNKEL (reference sequence). J was trimmed by 5 bases and V by 6 bases; bases with no gene match: 14. CDR3 in DNA: TGTGCCAGCAGTCCCCGACTAGCGGGAGTGCCTCCTCACGAGCAGTACTTC. The encoded protein is CASSPRLAGVPPHEQYF.

This chain uses TRBV11-1 with TRBJ2-3; D gene unclear. V was clipped by 4 bases and J by 2 bases, with 10 bases between them. Germline V gene lookup returns CDR1 SGHAT and CDR2 FQDESV (reference sequence). The CDR3 sequence is 14 residues long. CDR3 DNA sequence: TGTGCCAGCAGCTACAGCTACTCCACAGATACGCAGTATTTT. Its translation is CASSYSYSTDTQYF. The complete variable domain, with remaining parts taken from reference TRBV11-1 and TRBJ2-3, reads EAEVAQSPRYKITEKSQAVAFWCDPISGHATLYWYRQILGQGPELLVQFQDESVVDDSQLPKDRFSAERLKGVDSTLKIQPAELGDSAMYLCASSYSYSTDTQYFGPGTRLTVL.

The rearrangement uses TRBV9 and TRBJ2-1, with 10 bases that match TRBD2. CDR1 and CDR2 (germline): SGDLS, YYNGEE. The CDR3 runs to 15 residues. V lost 0 bases, J lost 5 bases, and 2 bases stayed unmatched. The CDR3: CASSVATSGHNEQFF. Written as DNA, the CDR3 is TGTGCCAGCAGCGTAGCGACTAGCGGGCACAATGAGCAGTTCTTC.

The V call is TRBV28, the J call TRBJ2-5; TRBD1 matches 9 bases. In germline, CDR1 is MDHEN, CDR2 SYDVKM. Trimming cost V 4 bases and J 4 bases; bases outside gene matches: 7. The CDR3 loop spans 15 amino acids. CDR3 sequence reads: CASSWDRAWGETQYF. The CDR3 DNA follows: TGTGCCAGCAGTTGGGACAGGGCTTGGGGAGAGACCCAGTACTTC.

This clonotype was seen only a few times. The rearrangement uses TRBV6-2 or TRBV6-3 and TRBJ1-6; tentatively, D is TRBD1 (6 bases). Germline V lookup: CDR1 MNHEY, CDR2 SVGEGT. The CDR3 consists of 14 residues. Trimming removed 6 bases at V and 9 bases at J, with 15 bases between. In DNA form, the CDR3 reads TGTGCCAGCAGACCCCGGGCAGGGGCTTCACCCCTCCACTTT. Translated, it gives CASRPRAGASPLHF.

This clonotype showed up just a few times. V and J are TRBV12-3 or TRBV12-4 and TRBJ1-2; maybe TRBD1 (6 bases). The V and J ends lost 6 bases and 4 bases respectively, with 15 bases between them. The CDR3 runs to 14 residues. Here the CDR3 reads CASSEYQGTYGYTF. The CDR3 bases are TGTGCCAGCAGCGAATATCAGGGGACCTATGGCTACACCTTC.

Turning to this clonotype: An end of the junction differs from the germline gene, which may be a read error. V usage is TRBV10-3 and J usage is TRBJ2-1; no firm D call. The CDR3 length is 14 residues. Per germline, CDR1 ENHRY and CDR2 SYGVKD. The CDR3 is CASSLGPSLHEQFF. CDR3 bases: TGTGCCAGCAGTTTAGGGCCCTCCCTACATGAGCAGTTCTTC.

The chain uses TRBV7-9 and TRBJ1-1; 8 bases align to TRBD1. V was pared by 6 bases and J by 3 bases, with 3 bases of the junction left unmatched. Germline assignment: CDR1 SEHNR and CDR2 FQNEAQ (reference sequence). The CDR3 runs 13 residues. The CDR3 is CASRGQDYTEAFF. Written as DNA, the CDR3 is TGTGCCAGCAGGGGACAGGATTACACTGAAGCTTTCTTT.

The table lists this clonotype with a few counts. The CDR3 here is CASSSGLAGVPYEQYF. Here the CDR3 DNA reads TGTGCCAGCAGTTCAGGACTAGCGGGAGTCCCCTACGAGCAGTACTTC. The chain is built from TRBV27 and TRBJ2-7, with 13 bases aligning to TRBD2. In germline, CDR1 is MNHEY, CDR2 SMNVEV (reference sequence). The CDR3 runs 16 residues. V gave up 4 bases and J gave up 2 bases; unmatched junction bases: 5.

DNA for the CDR3: TGTGCCAGCAGTTTCGGGGACAGGGAAACCGGGGAGCTGTTTTTT. Translating gives CASSFGDRETGELFF. The chain employs TRBV12-3 or TRBV12-4 and TRBJ2-2, with 9 positions matching TRBD1. With V trimmed by 3 bases and J by 5 bases, 4 bases remained unmatched. The CDR3 spans 15 residues.

This chain connects TRBV20-1 to TRBJ1-6; D is undetermined. Germline loops: CDR1 DFQATT, CDR2 SNEGSKA (reference sequence). V lost 0 bases to trimming and J lost 10 bases, with 10 bases between them. The CDR3 runs 13 residues. The CDR3 DNA sequence: TGCAGTGCTAGAGAACGCGGTTGGTCACCCCTCCACTTT. It yields the protein CSARERGWSPLHF.

The CDR3: CSARGLAGGTGELFF. Here the CDR3 DNA reads TGCAGTGCTAGGGGACTAGCGGGAGGCACCGGGGAGCTGTTTTTT. The rearrangement uses TRBV20-1 and TRBJ2-2; 15 bases align to TRBD2. The CDR3 extends over 15 amino acids. Per the germline V gene, CDR1 is DFQATT and CDR2 is SNEGSKA (reference sequence). Germline trimming cut 3 bases from V and 4 bases from J; bases unmatched to any gene: 0.

This chain links TRBV7-2 with TRBJ1-1; D may be TRBD1 (6 bases). The germline CDR1 and CDR2 sequences are SGHTA and FQGNSA. The CDR3 is 18 amino acids. V lost 5 bases and J lost 0, with 22 bases in between. The CDR3 is CASSEGGQWSPMNTEAFF. CDR3 DNA sequence: TGTGCCAGCAGCGAGGGGGGGCAGTGGAGTCCTATGAACACTGAAGCTTTCTTT.

This clonotype appeared a few times. The gene calls are TRBV15 and TRBJ2-1; no clear D gene. The germline V and J ends were trimmed by 3 bases and 8 bases, with 14 bases remaining between them. CDR1 and CDR2 from the germline V gene are LNHNV and YYDKDF (reference sequence). This CDR3 is built from 14 residues. CDR3 residues: CATSSGSLRYEQFF. CDR3 nucleotides: TGTGCCACCAGCAGTGGTTCCCTGAGGTATGAGCAGTTCTTC. Using reference TRBV15 and TRBJ2-1 for the parts outside the CDR3, the full variable domain is DAMVIQNPRYQVTQFGKPVTLSCSQTLNHNVMYWYQQKSSQAPKLLFHYYDKDFNNEADTPDNFQSRRPNTSFCFLDIRSPGLGDTAMYLCATSSGSLRYEQFFGPGTRLTVL.

This chain joins TRBV29-1 and TRBJ2-7; possibly TRBD1 for D (5 bases). The CDR3 is 13 amino acids. CDR1 is SQVTM, CDR2 ANQGSEA, per germline. The V end was cut by 5 bases, the J end by 6 bases, with 17 bases between. CDR3 DNA sequence: TGCAGCGTTCGACGGACACTCGACCGCGAGCAGTACTTC. Protein: CSVRRTLDREQYF.

The chain links TRBV2 to TRBJ2-5, with 10 nucleotides matching TRBD2. The J call may be faulty, since TRBJ2-1 better matches the DNA end. The CDR3 runs 15 residues. CDR1 is SNHLY, CDR2 FYNNEI, per germline. Here the CDR3 reads CANRKGLAGANEQFF. CDR3 sequence (DNA): TGTGCCAACAGAAAAGGGCTAGCGGGAGCTAATGAGCAGTTCTTC.

This clonotype has more than one count but fewer than ten. The rearrangement uses TRBV24-1 and TRBJ2-2; D is possibly TRBD1 or TRBD2 (5 bases each). Between the trimmed V and J ends, which lost 5 bases and 7 bases, there was a span of 13 bases. The CDR3 is made up of 14 amino acids. CDR1 is KGHDR, CDR2 SFDVKD, per germline. This CDR3 reads CATSASGTIGELFF. The CDR3 bases are TGTGCCACCAGTGCGTCCGGGACGATCGGGGAGCTGTTTTTT.